This TCR beta chain is from a study of cytomegalovirus exposure and HLA in healthy donors. PCR amplification relied on 60 Vbeta primers (plus 13 Jbeta primers). Method: immunoSEQ multiplex PCR; TCRdb's copy keeps in-frame clones and lacks some. The sample carries about 59,000 clones, 70% to 75% recorded once. Germline V gives CDR1 SEHNR, CDR2 FQNEAQ (reference sequence). The CDR3 extends over 16 amino acids. Germline trimming cut 1 base from V and 1 base from J; bases unmatched to any gene: 5. The origin of this receptor is a man under 40 in good health and CMV-seropositive. V is TRBV7-9 and J is TRBJ2-3; 7 nucleotides match TRBD2. Sequences were obtained from PBMCs. The CDR3 DNA reads as TGTGCCAGCAGCTTAGGTCCCAGCGGGGGCACAGATACGCAGTATTTT. Amino acid sequence: CASSLGPSGGTDTQYF.